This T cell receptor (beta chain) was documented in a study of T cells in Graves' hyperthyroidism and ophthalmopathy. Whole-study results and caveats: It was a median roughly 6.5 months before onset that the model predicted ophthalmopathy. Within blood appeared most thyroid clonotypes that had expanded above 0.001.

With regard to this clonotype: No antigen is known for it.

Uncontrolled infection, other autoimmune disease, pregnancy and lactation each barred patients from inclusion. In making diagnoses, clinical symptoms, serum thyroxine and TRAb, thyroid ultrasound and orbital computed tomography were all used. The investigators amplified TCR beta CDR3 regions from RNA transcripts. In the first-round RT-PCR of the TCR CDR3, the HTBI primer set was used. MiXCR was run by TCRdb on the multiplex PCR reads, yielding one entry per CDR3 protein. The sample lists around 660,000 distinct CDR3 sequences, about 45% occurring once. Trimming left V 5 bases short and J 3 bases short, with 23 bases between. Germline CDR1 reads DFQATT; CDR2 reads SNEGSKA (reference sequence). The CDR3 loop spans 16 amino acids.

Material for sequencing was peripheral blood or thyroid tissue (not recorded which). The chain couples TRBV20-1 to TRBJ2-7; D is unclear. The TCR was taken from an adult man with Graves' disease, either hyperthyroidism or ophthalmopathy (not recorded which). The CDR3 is CSARYFNTGSGYEQYF. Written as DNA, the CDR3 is TGCAGTGCTCGTTACTTTAACACCGGGTCAGGCTACGAGCAGTACTTC.